What follows are 7 T cell receptor beta chains derived from one specimen sequenced in a study of regulatory T cells in long-lasting Graves disease. In building TCR beta libraries, iRepertoire HTBI primers were used together with Arm-PCR of CDR3 regions. TCRdb recomputed calls from the multiplex PCR reads with MiXCR, one row per CDR3 protein. The table lists around 250,000 distinct CDR3 sequences, about 17% of them singletons. Regarding time point: newly diagnosed GD, antithyroid drugs for less than 3 months. With RNA extracted from PBMCs as input, the TCR library was made. These sequences were also reported in another study, on T cells in Graves' hyperthyroidism and ophthalmopathy.

Specimen: peripheral blood mononuclear cells (PBMCs), collected at new diagnosis, from a patient treated with antithyroid drugs. Receptors originate from a young woman with Graves disease.

The table lists this clonotype with many counts. The chain links TRBV5-1 to TRBJ2-3; D gene unclear. Trimming pared 0 bases from V and 4 bases from J, leaving 6 bases between. CDR1 is SGHRS, CDR2 YFSETQ, per germline. This CDR3 is 13 amino acids long. CDR3 DNA sequence: TGCGCCAGCAGCTTGGGTGAGGCAGATACGCAGTATTTT. This sequence encodes CASSLGEADTQYF.

This clonotype was recorded many times. The CDR3 DNA is TGTGCCAGCAGCAGACACAGGGGGCAAGAGACCCAGTACTTC. This translates into CASSRHRGQETQYF. The rearrangement joins TRBV7-9 to TRBJ2-5, with 8 bases aligning to TRBD1. The CDR3 is made up of 14 amino acids. J lost 2 bases, V lost 5 bases, and 4 bases had no gene match. CDR1 is SEHNR and CDR2 is FQNEAQ in the germline V gene (reference sequence).

With respect to this clonotype: A much larger clone is a single base away; this may be a read error. V and J are TRBV5-5 and TRBJ2-7; D remains ambiguous. The length of the CDR3 is 9 residues. CDR1 and CDR2 from the germline V gene are SGHKS and YYEKEE (reference sequence). CDR3 sequence reads: CTSSLGGNF. The CDR3 DNA follows: TGTACCAGCAGCTTAGGTGGAAACTTC.

This clonotype was picked up many times. The genes are TRBV7-2 and TRBJ1-1; D is uncertain. The CDR3 is 13 residues long. The germline V and J ends were trimmed by 3 bases and 1 base, with 6 bases remaining between them. Germline CDR1 and CDR2: SGHTA and FQGNSA. The CDR3 sequence: CASSFEGNTEAFF. CDR3 DNA sequence: TGTGCCAGCAGCTTTGAGGGGAACACTGAAGCTTTCTTT.

The sample holds a few counts of this clonotype. The chain uses TRBV5-4 and TRBJ2-2; TRBD1 aligns across 7 bases. There are 15 residues in the CDR3. The germline CDR1 and CDR2 sequences are SGHNT and YYREEE (reference sequence). With 0 bases clipped from V and 3 bases from J, the junction kept 2 bases outside the gene matches. CDR3 in amino acids: CASSLDRGDTGELFF. DNA of the CDR3: TGTGCCAGCAGCTTGGACAGGGGCGACACCGGGGAGCTGTTTTTT.

This clonotype has at least ten counts. The chain joins TRBV20-1 to TRBJ2-3; D unresolved. The V end lost 6 bases, the J end lost 0 bases, and 19 bases lay between the germline ends. The CDR3 runs to 16 residues. Germline lookup yields CDR1 DFQATT and CDR2 SNEGSKA (reference sequence). CDR3 bases: TGCAGTGCCCAGCCGCAGGTTACCCTTAGCACAGATACGCAGTATTTT. Translating it yields CSAQPQVTLSTDTQYF.

This clonotype was seen ten or more times. The chain uses TRBV7-2 and TRBJ2-1, with a tentative D call TRBD2 (5 bases). Germline CDR1 is SGHTA and CDR2 is FQGNSA. Deletions cut 5 bases from V and 4 bases from J, with 12 bases between. The CDR3 is 14 residues long. This CDR3 reads CASSRTDYYNEQFF. The CDR3 DNA reads as TGTGCCAGCAGCCGGACCGACTATTACAATGAGCAGTTCTTC.